Each of the 10 T cell receptor beta chains below was sequenced from the same sample in a study of blood T cells in healthy people across ages. For the second PCR, which ran for about 6 to 11 cycles, a sample-barcoded 5' primer and a J-beta primer mix were used. One entry per CDR3 protein results from TCRdb running MiXCR on the 5' RACE reads. This table holds hundreds of thousands of distinct CDR3 sequences, about half found once. Sequenced material: blood. The source is an elderly man in good health.

This clonotype is a singleton in its sample. The CDR3, as DNA: TGTGCCATTAAAGGGGTAGCAAGTGAGCAGTTCTTC. Its translation is CAIKGVASEQFF. The V and J genes are TRBV28 and TRBJ2-1, with TRBD1 as a possible D gene (5 bases). The CDR3 contains 12 residues. Germline V lookup: CDR1 MDHEN, CDR2 SYDVKM. V lost 10 bases to trimming and J lost 9 bases, with 16 bases between them.

The J gene is TRBJ2-3, the V gene TRBV10-3, with D perhaps TRBD2 (6 bases). V lost 11 bases, J lost 1 base, and 16 bases lay in between. Per germline, CDR1 ENHRY and CDR2 SYGVKD. The CDR3 loop spans 14 amino acids. In DNA, the CDR3 is TGTGCCTGCCTTGGGGAGCGGGGCACAGATACGCAGTATTTT. Its protein product is CACLGERGTDTQYF.

The chain uses TRBV5-1 and TRBJ2-4; D remains ambiguous. V lost 0 bases to trimming and J lost 1 base, with 5 bases between them. Looked up from germline, CDR1 is SGHRS and CDR2 is YFSETQ. This CDR3 spans 14 amino acids. The CDR3 DNA reads TGCGCCAGCAGCTTGGGACGCGCCAAAAACATTCAGTACTTC. Translating it yields CASSLGRAKNIQYF.

The gene calls are TRBV7-2 and TRBJ2-2; tentative D call: TRBD1 (6 bases). The germline V gene has CDR1 SGHTA and CDR2 FQGNSA. The CDR3 contains 18 residues. V was trimmed by 3 bases and J by 3 bases, leaving 20 bases between them. The CDR3 sequence is CASSFSGGRRADTGELFF. In DNA form, the CDR3 reads TGTGCCAGCAGCTTCTCTGGGGGCCGTCGTGCGGACACCGGGGAGCTGTTTTTT.

The chain links TRBV18 to TRBJ2-1; TRBD2 matches at 11 bases. In germline, CDR1 is KGHSH, CDR2 LQKENI. J gave up 6 bases and V 2 bases, and 9 bases lay outside the gene matches. The CDR3 covers 17 residues. The CDR3 here is CASSPLTSGASANEQFF. In DNA, the CDR3 is TGTGCCAGCTCACCATTGACTAGCGGGGCCTCGGCCAATGAGCAGTTCTTC. The variable domain in full, with the rest retrieved from reference TRBV18 and TRBJ2-1, is NAGVMQNPRHLVRRRGQEARLRCSPMKGHSHVYWYRQLPEEGLKFMVYLQKENIIDESGMPKERFSAEFPKEGPSILRIQQVVRGDSAAYFCASSPLTSGASANEQFFGPGTRLTVL.

J is TRBJ2-5 and V is TRBV24-1, with D perhaps matching TRBD2 (5 bases). The germline gives CDR1 KGHDR, CDR2 SFDVKD. V lost 8 bases and J 11 bases, leaving 29 bases between the germline ends. The CDR3 consists of 16 residues. As DNA, the CDR3 is TGTGCCACCAAAGAGGGCTTCCGGGGAGCGTGCAATGAGCAGTACTTC. Protein: CATKEGFRGACNEQYF.

This clonotype was observed once. An end of the junction differs from the germline gene, which may be a read error. The chain is built from TRBV7-2 and TRBJ2-7, with 9 bases that match TRBD2. The CDR3 totals 14 residues. Germline-derived CDR1 and CDR2 are SGHTA and FQGNSA. The CDR3 DNA follows: TGTGCCAGCTGCTTGACTAGCGGATCCTACGAGCAGTACTTC. This gives the protein CASCLTSGSYEQYF.

This rearrangement joins TRBV7-9 to TRBJ2-7; D may be TRBD1 or TRBD2 (5 bases each). The germline V gene encodes CDR1 SEHNR and CDR2 FQNEAQ (reference sequence). V was shortened by 3 bases and J by 2 bases, with 11 bases between the two germline ends. The CDR3 has 14 residues. CDR3 bases: TGTGCCAGCAGCTTCGGGACGAACCCCTACGAGCAGTACTTC. Encoded protein: CASSFGTNPYEQYF. The full variable domain, rest sourced from reference TRBV7-9 and TRBJ2-7, is DTGVSQNPRHKITKRGQNVTFRCDPISEHNRLYWYRQTLGQGPEFLTYFQNEAQLEKSRLLSDRFSAERPKGSFSTLEIQRTEQGDSAMYLCASSFGTNPYEQYFGPGTRLTVT.

Ten or more counts support this clonotype. CDR3: CASSFGPYEQYF. CDR3 nucleotide sequence: TGTGCCAGCAGTTTCGGTCCCTACGAGCAGTACTTC. The rearrangement joins TRBV12-3 or TRBV12-4 to TRBJ2-7; unclear D gene. The CDR3 has 12 residues. Trimming pared 3 bases from V and 2 bases from J, leaving 5 bases between.

The chain is built from TRBV20-1 and TRBJ2-5; 7 bases are shared with TRBD2. With 5 bases clipped from V and 11 bases from J, the junction kept 14 bases outside the gene matches. CDR1 is DFQATT and CDR2 is SNEGSKA in the germline V gene (reference sequence). The CDR3 extends over 13 amino acids. DNA of the CDR3: TGCAGTGCTTCAAGGACTAGTTTTGATGAGCAGTACTTC. It encodes CSASRTSFDEQYF.